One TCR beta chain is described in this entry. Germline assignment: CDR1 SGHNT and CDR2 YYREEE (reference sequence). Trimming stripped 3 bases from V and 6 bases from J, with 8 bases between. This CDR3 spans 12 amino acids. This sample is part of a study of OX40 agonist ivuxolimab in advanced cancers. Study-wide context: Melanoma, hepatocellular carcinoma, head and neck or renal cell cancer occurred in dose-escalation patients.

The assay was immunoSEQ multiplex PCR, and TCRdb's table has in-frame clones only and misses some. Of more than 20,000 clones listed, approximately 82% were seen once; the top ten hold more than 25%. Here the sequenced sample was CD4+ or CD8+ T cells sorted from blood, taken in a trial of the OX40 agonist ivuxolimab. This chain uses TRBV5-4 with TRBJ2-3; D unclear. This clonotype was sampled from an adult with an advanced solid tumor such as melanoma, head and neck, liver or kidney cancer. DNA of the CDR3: TGTGCCAGCAGCTGGTACCCGGATACGCAGTATTTT. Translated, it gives CASSWYPDTQYF. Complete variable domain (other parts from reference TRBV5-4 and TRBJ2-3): ETGVTQSPTHLIKTRGQQVTLRCSSQSGHNTVSWYQQALGQGPQFIFQYYREEENGRGNFPPRFSGLQFPNYSSELNVNALELDDSALYLCASSWYPDTQYFGPGTRLTVL.